The 18 T cell receptor beta chains in this list originate from one sample, sequenced in a study of blood T cell repertoires in COVID-19. The assay was immunoSEQ multiplex PCR, and TCRdb's table has in-frame clones only and misses some. Altogether about 150,000 clones are present, about 90% being singletons, with the ten largest covering roughly 0.51%. What was sequenced was peripheral blood. The receptor set was obtained from a man in his forties or fifties with acute or convalescent COVID-19.

This clone was observed a few times. The chain couples TRBV7-9 to TRBJ1-2; possibly TRBD1 for D (5 bases). The V end was cut by 3 bases, the J end by 8 bases, with 16 bases between. CDR3 length: 14 residues. CDR1 and CDR2 (germline): SEHNR, FQNEAQ (reference sequence). CDR3 sequence: CASSFVTGNDGYTF. The CDR3 DNA sequence: TGTGCCAGCAGCTTCGTCACAGGTAATGACGGCTACACCTTC.

This clone was seen only once. The rearrangement joins TRBV27 to TRBJ2-7, with TRBD2 matching over 10 bases. Germline V gene data show CDR1 as MNHEY and CDR2 as SMNVEV (reference sequence). The CDR3 covers 15 residues. Trimming at V came to 5 bases and at J to 4 bases, leaving 8 bases not matched to a gene. The CDR3 spells CASSPLGSGRYEQYF. CDR3 sequence (DNA): TGTGCCAGCAGTCCGCTGGGTAGCGGGAGGTACGAGCAGTACTTC.

The chain recombines TRBV6-5 with TRBJ2-5; D is perhaps TRBD1 (6 bases). Trimming left V 7 bases short and J 5 bases short, with 14 bases between. CDR3 length: 13 residues. CDR1 is MNHEY, CDR2 SVGAGI, per germline. The CDR3 protein is CASKGQGLETQYF. The DNA of the CDR3 is TGTGCCAGCAAAGGGCAGGGGTTGGAGACCCAGTACTTC.

This chain connects TRBV10-2 to TRBJ2-1, with 8 bases lining up with TRBD2. Germline assignment: CDR1 WSHSY and CDR2 SAAADI. The CDR3 totals 16 residues. V dropped 6 bases and J dropped 6; count of bases not matched to a gene: 13. CDR3: CASRRGGSGGPNEQFF. The CDR3, as DNA: TGCGCCAGCAGGCGGGGTGGGAGCGGGGGACCCAATGAGCAGTTCTTC.

The V and J genes are TRBV3-1 (or the pseudogene TRBV3-2) and TRBJ2-3, with TRBD2 as a possible D gene (6 bases). The CDR3 is 14 amino acids. In germline, CDR1 is LGHDT, CDR2 YNNKEL (reference sequence). V was shortened by 1 base and J by 4 bases, with 9 bases between the two germline ends. CDR3 nucleotides: TGTGCCAGCAGCCAAGGTAGGAGGGCAGATACGCAGTATTTT. This translates into CASSQGRRADTQYF.

CDR3 sequence reads: CASSPRQAGANVLTF. The CDR3 nucleotides read TGTGCCAGCAGTCCCCGACAAGCTGGGGCCAACGTCCTGACTTTC. V usage is TRBV28 and J usage is TRBJ2-6; no firm D call. Trimming cost V 5 bases and J 2 bases, with 10 bases left between them. The CDR3 is made up of 15 amino acids. Germline assignment: CDR1 MDHEN and CDR2 SYDVKM.

This chain joins TRBV7-9 and TRBJ2-5; unclear D gene. Germline V CDR1 and CDR2: SEHNR, FQNEAQ (reference sequence). Trimming removed 5 bases at V and 5 bases at J, with 12 bases between. The CDR3 is made up of 13 amino acids. The CDR3 loop is CASSTQAWETQYF. In DNA form, the CDR3 reads TGTGCCAGCAGCACTCAAGCTTGGGAGACCCAGTACTTC.

This clone was recorded once. The chain carries TRBV7-9 and TRBJ1-2; no clear D gene. CDR3 length: 13 residues. The V end lost 1 base, the J end lost 3 bases, and 6 bases lay between the germline ends. Germline assignment: CDR1 SEHNR and CDR2 FQNEAQ (reference sequence). The CDR3 region has the DNA TGTGCCAGCAGCTTAGTCGGGTACTATGGCTACACCTTC. It encodes CASSLVGYYGYTF.

The V gene is TRBV12-3 or TRBV12-4, the J gene TRBJ2-1, with no clear D. CDR3 length: 11 residues. With 3 bases removed from V and 8 bases from J, the gap between germline ends came to 5 bases. The CDR3 DNA sequence: TGTGCCAGCAGTTTCACAGATGAGCAGTTCTTC. Translating gives CASSFTDEQFF.

The chain combines TRBV4-2 with TRBJ2-1, with 13 bases aligning to TRBD2. The CDR3 has 16 amino acids. CDR1 is LGHNA, CDR2 YNFKEQ, per germline. V shed 1 base, J shed 8 bases, and the junction held 5 bases outside the gene matches. Here the CDR3 reads CASSQVGLAGVDEQFF. CDR3 DNA sequence: TGTGCCAGCAGCCAAGTCGGACTAGCGGGAGTAGATGAGCAGTTCTTC.

The rearrangement joins TRBV7-3 to TRBJ2-3, with 7 bases aligning to TRBD2. There are 14 residues in the CDR3. With 6 bases clipped from V and 6 bases from J, the junction kept 9 bases outside the gene matches. Germline V gives CDR1 SGHTA, CDR2 FQGTGA. CDR3 sequence (DNA): TGTGCCAGCAGTTGGGGGGGAGGGTCGGATACGCAGTATTTT. Protein: CASSWGGGSDTQYF.

This clone was counted a single time. The CDR3 spells CASSQQGSGGYYGYTF. CDR3 sequence (DNA): TGTGCCAGCAGCCAACAAGGAAGCGGGGGCTACTATGGCTACACCTTC. This chain uses TRBV4-2 with TRBJ1-2, with D perhaps matching TRBD1 (6 bases). CDR3 size: 16 residues. Germline V CDR1 and CDR2: LGHNA, YNFKEQ. Trimming took off 2 bases at V and 3 bases at J, with 16 bases between the two ends.

The gene calls are TRBV2 and TRBJ2-5; 7 nucleotides line up with TRBD2. With V trimmed by 6 bases and J by 0 bases, 4 bases remained unmatched. CDR3 length: 14 amino acids. CDR1 and CDR2 from the germline V gene are SNHLY and FYNNEI. CDR3 DNA sequence: TGTGCCAGCAGGCGAGGGACTAACCAAGAGACCCAGTACTTC. Protein sequence: CASRRGTNQETQYF.

The V gene is TRBV7-6, the J gene TRBJ2-3; 7 nucleotides agree with TRBD2. V shed 6 bases, J shed 0 bases, and the junction held 6 bases outside the gene matches. CDR1 and CDR2 (germline): SGHVS, FNYEAQ. This CDR3 has 15 residues. CDR3: CASRLSGASTDTQYF. The CDR3 DNA sequence: TGTGCCAGCAGACTGAGCGGGGCTAGCACAGATACGCAGTATTTT.

This chain joins TRBV7-2 and TRBJ1-2, with D tentatively TRBD1 (6 bases). V lost 5 bases, J lost 5 bases, and 18 bases lay in between. Germline CDR1 SGHTA, CDR2 FQGNSA. The CDR3 consists of 15 residues. DNA for the CDR3: TGTGCCAGCAGCCAAGCCGGGACACACAGTTATGGCTACACCTTC. It codes for CASSQAGTHSYGYTF.

V usage is TRBV7-9 and J usage is TRBJ1-5; tentative D call: TRBD1 (5 bases). CDR1 and CDR2 from the germline V gene are SEHNR and FQNEAQ (reference sequence). V shed 7 bases and J shed 5 bases, with 9 bases lying between them. The CDR3 has 12 residues. This CDR3 reads CASTLGHQPQHF. The CDR3 region has the DNA TGTGCCAGCACCCTGGGGCATCAGCCCCAGCATTTT.

The chain has TRBV4-1 and TRBJ2-7; TRBD1 aligns across 7 bases. Germline V gene data show CDR1 as MGHRA and CDR2 as YSYEKL. With V trimmed by 8 bases and J by 5 bases, 12 bases remained unmatched. This CDR3 region has 14 residues. CDR3: CASGYGQEDHEQYF. The CDR3 DNA reads as TGCGCCAGCGGATACGGACAGGAGGACCACGAGCAGTACTTC.

The chain is built from TRBV6-5 and TRBJ2-1; 7 bases match TRBD2. V lost 5 bases and J lost 4; bases outside the gene matches: 5. This CDR3 region has 14 residues. The germline CDR1 and CDR2 sequences are MNHEY and SVGAGI. The chain's CDR3 is CASSSGNTYNEQFF. In nucleotides, the CDR3 is TGTGCCAGCAGTAGCGGGAATACGTACAATGAGCAGTTCTTC.